One and the same sample provided the 10 T cell receptor beta chains below, sequenced in a study of T-cell memory formation after mild COVID-19. TCRdb independently ran MiXCR on the 5' RACE reads; one entry per CDR3 protein. Counted here are roughly 600,000 distinct CDR3 sequences, approximately 19% occurring once; the ten biggest clones make up around 11%. Sequences were obtained from PBMCs or a T cell subset sorted from them (not recorded which). Receptor source: an adult woman who had mild COVID-19 (a few samples of this study predate the infection). Cell type and time point are not known.

This clonotype showed up just a few times. The rearrangement uses TRBV6-5 and TRBJ1-5; D may be TRBD1 (5 bases). Germline CDR1 and CDR2: MNHEY and SVGAGI. The CDR3 is 15 amino acids. V was clipped by 2 bases and J by 7 bases, with 15 bases between them. CDR3 in DNA: TGTGCCAGCAGTTACGACTACAGGTCTGGGCAGCCCCAGCATTTT. Amino acids: CASSYDYRSGQPQHF.

This clonotype came up a few times. The rearrangement uses TRBV7-9 and TRBJ2-7; 11 bases are a match to TRBD2. Germline-derived CDR1 and CDR2 are SEHNR and FQNEAQ (reference sequence). The CDR3 is 15 amino acids. V gave up 5 bases and J gave up 4 bases; unmatched junction bases: 7. The CDR3 spells CASSLTSGGGYEQYF. The CDR3 bases are TGTGCCAGCAGCCTCACTAGCGGGGGAGGGTACGAGCAGTACTTC. Combining the CDR3 with reference TRBV7-9 and TRBJ2-7 gives the whole variable domain DTGVSQNPRHKITKRGQNVTFRCDPISEHNRLYWYRQTLGQGPEFLTYFQNEAQLEKSRLLSDRFSAERPKGSFSTLEIQRTEQGDSAMYLCASSLTSGGGYEQYFGPGTRLTVT.

This clonotype was counted ten times or more. J is TRBJ2-2 and V is TRBV12-3 or TRBV12-4; D gene ambiguous. The germline V and J ends were trimmed by 4 bases and 7 bases, with 4 bases remaining between them. The CDR3 length is 11 residues. CDR3 protein: CASSSGGELFF. CDR3 in DNA: TGTGCCAGCAGTTCCGGCGGGGAGCTGTTTTTT.

This clonotype showed up just a few times. V and J are TRBV11-2 and TRBJ1-1, with D perhaps matching TRBD1 (5 bases). From germline, CDR1 is SGHAT and CDR2 FQNNGV. The CDR3 runs 14 residues. V gave up 7 bases and J gave up 1 base, with 13 bases separating them. The CDR3 DNA is TGTGCCAGCAACCTCCACAGGTGGAACACTGAAGCTTTCTTT. It encodes CASNLHRWNTEAFF.

This clonotype appeared a single time. This sequence joins TRBV27 and TRBJ2-7; maybe TRBD1 (5 bases). CDR3 length: 14 amino acids. V gave up 5 bases and J gave up 3 bases, with 14 bases separating them. CDR1 and CDR2 from the germline V gene are MNHEY and SMNVEV (reference sequence). The CDR3 sequence is CASSMGSRGYEQYF. CDR3 nucleotide sequence: TGTGCCAGCAGTATGGGATCTAGGGGCTACGAGCAGTACTTC.

The chain employs TRBV7-9 and TRBJ2-1; D is uncertain. The CDR3 extends over 12 amino acids. CDR1 is SEHNR, CDR2 FQNEAQ, per germline (reference sequence). With 1 base removed from V and 14 bases from J, the gap between germline ends came to 12 bases. The CDR3 loop reads CASSLGRVVEFF. The CDR3 DNA reads as TGTGCCAGCAGCTTAGGAAGGGTAGTGGAGTTCTTC.

The genes are TRBV5-1 and TRBJ2-1, with TRBD1 as a possible D gene (6 bases). CDR3 size: 18 residues. Germline values: CDR1 SGHRS, CDR2 YFSETQ. V lost 5 bases and J lost 1, with 22 bases in between. CDR3 bases: TGCGCCAGCAGTTACGTAGGGGACATAGCTTTATCCTACAATGAGCAGTTCTTC. Translation: CASSYVGDIALSYNEQFF.

This chain uses TRBV5-1 with TRBJ2-1; TRBD2 aligns across 15 bases. The CDR3 totals 17 residues. The V gene end was trimmed by 3 bases and the J gene end by 4 bases; junction bases not matched to a gene: 5. Per the germline V gene, CDR1 is SGHRS and CDR2 is YFSETQ. The CDR3 spells CASSSPGLAGGYNEQFF. The DNA for the CDR3 is TGCGCCAGCAGCTCACCGGGACTAGCGGGGGGTTACAATGAGCAGTTCTTC.

The rearrangement joins TRBV12-3 or TRBV12-4 to TRBJ2-1; 10 bases align to TRBD2. The length of the CDR3 is 14 residues. V lost 3 bases and J lost 8; bases outside the gene matches: 4. The CDR3 sequence is CASSFLAGAHEQFF. The CDR3 DNA follows: TGTGCCAGCAGTTTTCTAGCGGGGGCACATGAGCAGTTCTTC.

V usage is TRBV12-3 or TRBV12-4 and J usage is TRBJ2-5; D tentatively reads TRBD1 or TRBD2 (6 bases each). Trimming cost V 8 bases and J 5 bases, with 15 bases left between them. The CDR3 sequence is 13 residues long. Here the CDR3 reads CASGGPGKETQYF. CDR3 bases: TGTGCCAGCGGGGGGCCGGGGAAGGAGACCCAGTACTTC.